This entry lists 21 T cell receptor beta chains sequenced from one sample in a study of cytomegalovirus exposure and HLA in healthy donors. The PCR used 60 Vbeta and 13 Jbeta primers. Clones were read by immunoSEQ multiplex PCR, and TCRdb kept only the in-frame ones, dropping some. Its clone listing holds some 75,000 clones. The sample taken for sequencing was PBMCs. All receptors derive from a boy between 10 and 17 years old in good health and CMV-seronegative.

The rearrangement joins TRBV15 to TRBJ2-1, with D uncertain. The CDR3 length is 12 residues. The germline V gene encodes CDR1 LNHNV and CDR2 YYDKDF (reference sequence). The V end lost 1 base, the J end lost 8 bases, and 6 bases lay between the germline ends. The CDR3 protein is CATSRVRDEQFF. The CDR3 DNA reads TGTGCCACCAGCAGAGTCCGGGATGAGCAGTTCTTC. The full variable domain, completed using reference TRBV15 and TRBJ2-1, is DAMVIQNPRYQVTQFGKPVTLSCSQTLNHNVMYWYQQKSSQAPKLLFHYYDKDFNNEADTPDNFQSRRPNTSFCFLDIRSPGLGDTAMYLCATSRVRDEQFFGPGTRLTVL.

The chain recombines TRBV30 with TRBJ1-2; D is unresolved. The length of the CDR3 is 11 residues. V lost 6 bases, J lost 12 bases, and 17 bases lay in between. Germline V gene data show CDR1 as GTSNPN and CDR2 as SVGIG (reference sequence). The CDR3 loop is CACFLDTLDTF. The DNA of the CDR3 is TGTGCCTGTTTTTTAGACACACTAGACACCTTC. Based on the CDR3 plus reference TRBV30 and TRBJ1-2, the full variable domain is SQTIHQWPATLVQPVGSPLSLECTVEGTSNPNLYWYRQAAGRGLQLLFYSVGIGQISSEVPQNLSASRPQDRQFILSSKKLLLSDSGFYLCACFLDTLDTFGSGTRLTVV.

This chain uses TRBV7-6 with TRBJ1-2, with D perhaps TRBD1 (6 bases). Germline V gives CDR1 SGHVS, CDR2 FNYEAQ. The germline V and J ends were trimmed by 4 bases and 8 bases, with 23 bases remaining between them. The CDR3 covers 16 residues. CDR3 residues: CASSSGRDIVQGGYTF. CDR3 in DNA: TGTGCCAGCAGCTCAGGACGGGACATCGTACAAGGGGGCTACACCTTC. Full variable domain (remainder filled in from reference TRBV7-6 and TRBJ1-2): GAGVSQSPRYKVTKRGQDVALRCDPISGHVSLYWYRQALGQGPEFLTYFNYEAQQDKSGLPNDRFSAERPEGSISTLTIQRTEQRDSAMYRCASSSGRDIVQGGYTFGSGTRLTVV.

The chain couples TRBV6-5 to TRBJ2-7; D gene uncertain. Germline V gene data show CDR1 as MNHEY and CDR2 as SVGAGI. The CDR3 covers 15 residues. With 0 bases removed from V and 2 bases from J, the gap between germline ends came to 11 bases. The CDR3 bases are TGTGCCAGCAGTTACTCTACGGTTAATGCCTACGAGCAGTACTTC. Residues: CASSYSTVNAYEQYF.

V and J are TRBV6-5 and TRBJ1-5, with D maybe TRBD1 (6 bases). Trimming pared 3 bases from V and 1 base from J, leaving 10 bases between. This CDR3 has 15 residues. Germline V gene lookup returns CDR1 MNHEY and CDR2 SVGAGI. DNA of the CDR3: TGTGCCAGCAGTTATACGGGACAAAGCAATCAGCCCCAGCATTTT. Its translation: CASSYTGQSNQPQHF.

V and J are TRBV6-1 and TRBJ2-7, with 7 bases lining up with TRBD1. There are 13 residues in the CDR3. Germline V CDR1 and CDR2: MNHNS, SASEGT. V lost 6 bases to trimming and J lost 7 bases; unmatched junction nucleotides: 9. The CDR3 nucleotides are TGTGCCAGCAGCGCCGACAGGGCGGGTGAGCAGTACTTC. It codes for CASSADRAGEQYF.

The J gene is TRBJ2-5, the V gene TRBV14, with TRBD1 as a possible D gene (6 bases). CDR1 SGHDN and CDR2 FVKESK come from the germline V gene. The CDR3 runs 16 residues. Trimming pared 4 bases from V and 5 bases from J, leaving 20 bases between. Here the CDR3 reads CASSPLKAGARETQYF. The CDR3 coding sequence is TGTGCCAGCAGCCCCCTTAAGGCAGGGGCCAGGGAGACCCAGTACTTC.

This chain links TRBV5-4 with TRBJ1-1; D gene unclear. Germline-derived CDR1 and CDR2 are SGHNT and YYREEE (reference sequence). The CDR3 runs 14 residues. Trimming removed 3 bases from V and 1 base from J, with 10 bases in between. CDR3 coding DNA: TGTGCCAGCAGCTCTTCGACGGGGAACACTGAAGCTTTCTTT. Translating gives CASSSSTGNTEAFF.

CDR3 sequence: CASSLDSLRSLYEQYF. CDR3 in DNA: TGTGCCAGCAGTCTGGACAGTTTGCGCTCTCTCTACGAGCAGTACTTC. V and J are TRBV6-6 and TRBJ2-5, with D possibly TRBD1 on 6 matching bases. The DNA end lines up better with TRBJ2-7; the J call may be wrong. The CDR3 runs to 16 residues. The germline V gene encodes CDR1 MNHNY and CDR2 SVGAGI (reference sequence).

The rearrangement joins TRBV9 to TRBJ1-1; TRBD1 might be the D (6 bases). The V end was cut by 3 bases, the J end by 5 bases, with 23 bases between. This CDR3 spans 17 amino acids. Looked up from germline, CDR1 is SGDLS and CDR2 is YYNGEE. This CDR3 reads CASSATDSWASRTEAFF. The CDR3 DNA follows: TGTGCCAGCAGCGCCACGGACAGTTGGGCCTCAAGAACTGAAGCTTTCTTT.

This sequence joins TRBV10-2 and TRBJ2-7, with D maybe TRBD1 (5 bases). Germline lookup yields CDR1 WSHSY and CDR2 SAAADI. The CDR3 has 13 residues. The V and J ends lost 10 bases and 5 bases respectively, with 18 bases between them. This chain's CDR3 is CATNPRWGHEQYF. For the CDR3, the DNA is TGCGCCACAAACCCGCGATGGGGCCACGAGCAGTACTTC.

The V and J genes are TRBV5-1 and TRBJ2-1; 12 bases line up with TRBD2. Per the germline V gene, CDR1 is SGHRS and CDR2 is YFSETQ. The CDR3 spans 15 residues. V gave up 4 bases and J gave up 8 bases; unmatched junction bases: 7. In DNA, the CDR3 is TGCGCCAGCAGCCCGCGGACTAGCGGGATCTATGAGCAGTTCTTC. Encoded protein: CASSPRTSGIYEQFF.

The chain employs TRBV4-1 and TRBJ1-5; 7 positions match TRBD1. The CDR3 covers 15 residues. Germline V gene sequence: CDR1 MGHRA, CDR2 YSYEKL. V lost 1 base, J lost 8 bases, and 8 bases stayed unmatched. This CDR3 reads CASSQVTGLKEPQHF. In nucleotides, the CDR3 is TGCGCCAGCAGCCAAGTGACAGGGCTTAAGGAGCCCCAGCATTTT.

The genes are TRBV25-1 and TRBJ2-1; 11 bases are shared with TRBD2. From germline, CDR1 is MGHDK and CDR2 SYGVNS. The junction had 8 bases not matched to a gene; V was cut back by 1 base and J by 6 bases. The CDR3 loop spans 17 amino acids. The CDR3 bases are TGTGCCAGCAGTGAATGGGATAGCGGGAGGGCCCTCAATGAGCAGTTCTTC. Residues: CASSEWDSGRALNEQFF.

The chain recombines TRBV4-3 with TRBJ2-5; 11 nucleotides line up with TRBD2. The V and J ends lost 2 bases and 3 bases, in that order; junction bases with no gene match: 17. This CDR3 spans 20 amino acids. Germline V gene data show CDR1 as LGHNA and CDR2 as YSLEER. The CDR3 DNA sequence: TGCGCCAGCAGCCAAACGCCGCCCCCTAGCGGGAGGACCTGTAAAGAGACCCAGTACTTC. Its translation: CASSQTPPPSGRTCKETQYF.

The chain uses TRBV5-1 and TRBJ1-4; tentative D call: TRBD1 (6 bases). CDR3 length: 15 residues. Trimming took off 3 bases at V and 5 bases at J, with 14 bases between the two ends. Per germline, CDR1 SGHRS and CDR2 YFSETQ. The CDR3 here is CASSSVQGGNEKLFF. The CDR3 nucleotides are TGCGCCAGCAGCTCGGTACAGGGTGGGAATGAAAAACTGTTTTTT.

As DNA, the CDR3 is TGCAGCGCCATCACAGGGTCCTACAATGAGCAGTTCTTC. It codes for CSAITGSYNEQFF. This chain connects TRBV29-1 to TRBJ2-1; tentative D call: TRBD1 (6 bases). CDR3 size: 13 residues. Germline assignment: CDR1 SQVTM and CDR2 ANQGSEA. V was pared by 7 bases and J by 1 base, with 11 bases between.

The rearrangement joins TRBV13 to TRBJ2-5; TRBD2 agrees at 13 bases. The V gene end was trimmed by 5 bases and the J gene end by 4 bases; junction bases not matched to a gene: 13. This CDR3 is built from 18 residues. Germline CDR1 and CDR2: PRHDT and FYEKMQ (reference sequence). The CDR3 loop is CASSGEGLAGFVSETQYF. Written as DNA, the CDR3 is TGTGCCAGCAGCGGAGAGGGACTAGCGGGGTTCGTTTCAGAGACCCAGTACTTC.

V is TRBV30 and J is TRBJ2-5; TRBD2 agrees at 13 bases. The CDR3 runs 16 residues. V dropped 3 bases and J dropped 0; count of bases not matched to a gene: 4. CDR1 GTSNPN and CDR2 SVGIG come from the germline V gene (reference sequence). The CDR3 sequence is CAWSRTSGGYQETQYF. The CDR3 DNA follows: TGTGCCTGGAGCCGGACTAGCGGGGGCTACCAAGAGACCCAGTACTTC.

The V and J genes are TRBV2 and TRBJ1-1, with D possibly matching TRBD1 (5 bases). CDR3 size: 13 residues. Trimming pared 7 bases from V and 5 bases from J, leaving 14 bases between. CDR1 SNHLY and CDR2 FYNNEI come from the germline V gene. CDR3 in amino acids: CASNRQGGTEAFF. CDR3 DNA sequence: TGTGCCAGCAATCGGCAGGGTGGAACTGAAGCTTTCTTT.

The rearrangement links TRBV7-2 to TRBJ2-2; 7 positions agree with TRBD1. CDR1 SGHTA and CDR2 FQGNSA come from the germline V gene. V lost 1 base to trimming and J lost 10 bases; unmatched junction nucleotides: 15. This CDR3 is built from 17 residues. The chain's CDR3 is CASSLVYSRGLGEELFF. The CDR3 coding sequence is TGTGCCAGCAGCTTAGTATACTCCAGGGGGTTGGGCGAGGAGCTGTTTTTT.